This T cell receptor (beta chain) was sequenced for a study of cytomegalovirus exposure and HLA in healthy donors. Notes on the study in general: Cytomegalovirus-associated TCR beta chains were listed, numbering 164.

The ends lost 0 bases at V and 0 bases at J; junction bases unmatched: 2. Germline V gene data show CDR1 as SGDLS and CDR2 as YYNGEE. This CDR3 spans 15 amino acids. On this clone itself: Antigen: not known.

Vbeta (60) and Jbeta (13) primers were used in the PCR. Measured with immunoSEQ multiplex PCR; TCRdb has only the in-frame clones, and not every one. The sample holds tens of thousands of clones, 80% to 85% seen once. The chain joins TRBV9 to TRBJ2-7; 8 nucleotides match TRBD1. Sequencing was carried out using PBMCs. The receptor's source is a man in his thirties or forties in good health and CMV-seronegative. The CDR3 region is CASSVGTGNSYEQYF. Here the CDR3 DNA reads TGTGCCAGCAGCGTAGGGACAGGGAACTCCTACGAGCAGTACTTC.